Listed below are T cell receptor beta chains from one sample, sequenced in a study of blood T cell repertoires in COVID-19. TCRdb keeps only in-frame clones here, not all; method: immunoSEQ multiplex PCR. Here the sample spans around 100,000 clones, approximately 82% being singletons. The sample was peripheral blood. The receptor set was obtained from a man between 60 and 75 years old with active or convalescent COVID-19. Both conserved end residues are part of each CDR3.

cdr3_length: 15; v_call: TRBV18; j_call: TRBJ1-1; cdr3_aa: CASSPPGTENTEAFF
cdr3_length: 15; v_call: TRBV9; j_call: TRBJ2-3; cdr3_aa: CASSVVGANTDTQYF
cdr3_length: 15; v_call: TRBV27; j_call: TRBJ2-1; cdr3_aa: CASSFRTRSDNEQFF
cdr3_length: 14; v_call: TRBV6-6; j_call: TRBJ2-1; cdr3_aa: CASRRTGAYNEQFF
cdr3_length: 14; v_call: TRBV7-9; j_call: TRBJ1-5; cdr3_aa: CASSLGGGNQPQHF
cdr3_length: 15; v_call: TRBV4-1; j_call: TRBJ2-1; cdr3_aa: CASSQTDSPYNEQFF
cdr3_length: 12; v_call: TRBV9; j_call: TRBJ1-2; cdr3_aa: CASSAFSGGYTF
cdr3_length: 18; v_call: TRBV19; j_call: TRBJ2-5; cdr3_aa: CASSMEFSASGRKETQYF
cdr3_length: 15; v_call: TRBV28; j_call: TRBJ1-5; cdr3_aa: CASSLGNRIHQPQHF
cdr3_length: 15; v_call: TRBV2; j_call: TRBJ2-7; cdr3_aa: CASSASTGFSYEQYF
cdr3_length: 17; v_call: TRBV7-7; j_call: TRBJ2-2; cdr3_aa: CASSPRGGQGATGELFF
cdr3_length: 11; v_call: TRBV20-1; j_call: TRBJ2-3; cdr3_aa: CSASHGLAEGF
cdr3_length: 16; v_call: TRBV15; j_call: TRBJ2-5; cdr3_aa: CATSRSQGAGSETQYF
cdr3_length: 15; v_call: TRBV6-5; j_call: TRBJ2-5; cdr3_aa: CASSPRTGLGETQYF
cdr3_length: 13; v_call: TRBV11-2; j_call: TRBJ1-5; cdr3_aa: CASSLDRVQPQHF
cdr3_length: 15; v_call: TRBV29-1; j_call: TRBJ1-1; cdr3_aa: CSVEIGTGLNTEAFF
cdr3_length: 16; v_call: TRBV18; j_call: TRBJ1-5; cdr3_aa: CASSLQTGVGNQPQHF
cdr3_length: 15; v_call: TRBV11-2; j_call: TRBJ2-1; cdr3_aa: CASSSLGTNYNEQFF
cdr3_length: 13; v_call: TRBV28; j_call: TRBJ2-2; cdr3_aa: CASSPQDTGELFF
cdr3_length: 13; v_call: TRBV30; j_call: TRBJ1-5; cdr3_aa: CAWSFGEGQPQHF
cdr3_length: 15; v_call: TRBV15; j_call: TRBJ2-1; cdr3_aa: CATSRDPGTYNEQFF
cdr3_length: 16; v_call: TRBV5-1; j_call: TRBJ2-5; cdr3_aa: CASSLGTSGRTETQYF
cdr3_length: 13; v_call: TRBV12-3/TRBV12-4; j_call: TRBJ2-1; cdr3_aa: CASSLSHDNEQFF
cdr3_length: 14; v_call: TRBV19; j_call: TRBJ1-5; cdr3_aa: CASSPRDTYQPQHF
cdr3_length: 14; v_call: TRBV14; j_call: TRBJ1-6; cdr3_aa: CASSQGRGRSPLHF
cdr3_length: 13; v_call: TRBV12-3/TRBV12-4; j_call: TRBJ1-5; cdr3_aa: CAGTQNSNQPQHF
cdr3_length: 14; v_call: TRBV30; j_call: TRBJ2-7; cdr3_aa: CAWQNRAPSYEQYF
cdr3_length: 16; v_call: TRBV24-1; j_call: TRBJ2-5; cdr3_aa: CATSDFGTGKGETQYF
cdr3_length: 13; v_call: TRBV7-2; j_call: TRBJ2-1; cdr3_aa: CASSLGGGNEQFF
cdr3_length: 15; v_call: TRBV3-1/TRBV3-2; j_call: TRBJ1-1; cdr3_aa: CASSPIRGANTEAFF
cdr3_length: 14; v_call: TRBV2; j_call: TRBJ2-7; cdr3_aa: CATKAGGYSYEQYF
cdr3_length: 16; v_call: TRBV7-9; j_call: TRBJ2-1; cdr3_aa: CASSRTSGRALDEQFF
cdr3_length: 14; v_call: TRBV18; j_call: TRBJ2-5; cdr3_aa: CASSLRQGGETQYF
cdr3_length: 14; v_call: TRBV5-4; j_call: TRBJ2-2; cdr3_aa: CASSRTGGPGELFF
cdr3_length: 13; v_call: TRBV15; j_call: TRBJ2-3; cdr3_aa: CATSTRTGHTQYF
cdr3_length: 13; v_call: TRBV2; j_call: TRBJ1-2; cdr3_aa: CASGKLLGQGYTF
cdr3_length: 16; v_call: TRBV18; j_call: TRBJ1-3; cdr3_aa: CASSPPGQGAGNTIYF
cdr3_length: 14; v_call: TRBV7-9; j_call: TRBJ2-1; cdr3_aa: CASSWTGGYNEQFF